The present TCR beta chain was sequenced within a study of cytomegalovirus exposure and HLA in healthy donors. Findings of the study overall: Diagnosis of cytomegalovirus status made by the classifier reportedly showed high specificity and sensitivity. TCR beta sequences reportedly predicted most subjects' HLA-A and HLA-B alleles accurately.

On this clone itself: Antigen: not known.

Primers for the PCR totalled 60 Vbeta and 13 Jbeta. Generated by immunoSEQ multiplex PCR, the TCRdb table keeps only in-frame clones and is missing some. The repertoire consists of 120,000 to 150,000 clones, with 65% to 90% occurring once and the leading ten covering less than 3.5%. The CDR3 consists of 16 residues. In germline, CDR1 is LNHDA, CDR2 SQIVND (reference sequence). V shed 0 bases, J shed 7 bases, and the junction held 6 bases outside the gene matches. The clonotype comes from a woman aged 25 to 45 in good health and CMV-seronegative. Sample: PBMCs. The rearrangement joins TRBV19 to TRBJ1-6; 7 bases align to TRBD1. In DNA, the CDR3 is TGTGCCAGTAGTATAGATTACGACAGGGCGAATTCACCCCTCCACTTT. It codes for CASSIDYDRANSPLHF.